Presented here are 14 T cell receptor beta chains from one specimen sequenced in a study of blood T cell repertoires in COVID-19. Here immunoSEQ multiplex PCR was the method, and the copy in TCRdb shows in-frame clones only, minus some. The repertoire holds 100,000 to 150,000 clones, around 81% seen once, with 3.5% to 4.5% in the top ten. The specimen was peripheral blood. These receptors all stem from a woman in her 50s with acute or convalescent COVID-19.

V usage is TRBV6-5 and J usage is TRBJ2-7; D uncertain. The CDR3 length is 15 residues. Trimming stripped 4 bases from V and 4 bases from J, with 17 bases between. Germline V lookup: CDR1 MNHEY, CDR2 SVGAGI. CDR3 sequence reads: CASSSPQSGSYEQYF. DNA for the CDR3: TGTGCCAGCAGTTCCCCCCAATCCGGTTCTTACGAGCAGTACTTC.

The chain is built from TRBV10-3 and TRBJ1-5, with TRBD1 as a possible D gene (6 bases). The V and J ends lost 4 bases and 0 bases respectively, with 10 bases between them. Germline V lookup: CDR1 ENHRY, CDR2 SYGVKD. The CDR3 has 15 residues. CDR3 coding DNA: TGTGCCATCAGTGCCGGGACAAGTAGCAATCAGCCCCAGCATTTT. It encodes CAISAGTSSNQPQHF.

The chain combines TRBV6-5 with TRBJ2-7, with 7 bases identical to TRBD1. The CDR3 is 15 residues long. Trimming at V came to 6 bases and at J to 3 bases, leaving 11 bases not matched to a gene. Germline assignment: CDR1 MNHEY and CDR2 SVGAGI. CDR3 nucleotides: TGTGCCAGCAGACGAGGGGCAGGGGGTGACTACGAGCAGTACTTC. Protein: CASRRGAGGDYEQYF.

CDR3 DNA sequence: TGTGCCAGCAGCTTAGGGACACACCTCCAAGAGACCCAGTACTTC. Protein: CASSLGTHLQETQYF. The genes are TRBV11-2 and TRBJ2-5; D is perhaps TRBD1 (5 bases). CDR1 is SGHAT, CDR2 FQNNGV, per germline. The CDR3 consists of 15 residues. V was shortened by 1 base and J by 1 base, with 10 bases between the two germline ends. Full variable domain (outside the CDR3, taken from reference TRBV11-2 and TRBJ2-5): EAGVAQSPRYKIIEKRQSVAFWCNPISGHATLYWYQQILGQGPKLLIQFQNNGVVDDSQLPKDRFSAERLKGVDSTLKIQPAKLEDSAVYLCASSLGTHLQETQYFGPGTRLLVL.

The chain recombines TRBV29-1 with TRBJ1-3; D is undetermined. The CDR3 totals 13 residues. V lost 4 bases and J 0 bases, leaving 7 bases between the germline ends. Germline-derived CDR1 and CDR2 are SQVTM and ANQGSEA. CDR3 DNA sequence: TGCAGCGTTGGTAGCATCTCTGGAAACACCATATATTTT. It specifies CSVGSISGNTIYF.

This chain links TRBV6-1 with TRBJ2-7, with TRBD2 matching over 7 bases. The V and J ends lost 3 bases and 2 bases, in that order; junction bases with no gene match: 4. This CDR3 spans 14 amino acids. Germline V gene lookup returns CDR1 MNHNS and CDR2 SASEGT. The CDR3 spells CASSDGGVAYEQYF. The CDR3 coding sequence is TGTGCCAGCAGTGATGGGGGGGTGGCCTACGAGCAGTACTTC.

The chain couples TRBV5-1 to TRBJ2-1; the D gene is possibly TRBD1 (6 bases). The CDR3 covers 15 residues. Germline V gene lookup returns CDR1 SGHRS and CDR2 YFSETQ. The germline V and J ends were trimmed by 4 bases and 8 bases, with 19 bases remaining between them. CDR3 region: CASSGGGGNSHEQFF. CDR3 DNA: TGCGCCAGCAGCGGGGGCGGTGGGAATAGCCATGAGCAGTTCTTC.

This sequence joins TRBV13 and TRBJ2-2, with 7 nucleotides matching TRBD1. Unmatched junction bases numbered 9, after V lost 5 bases and J lost 3 bases. CDR3 length: 16 residues. CDR1 PRHDT and CDR2 FYEKMQ come from the germline V gene (reference sequence). The CDR3 region has the DNA TGTGCCAGCAGCGATTTTACAGGGGATCACACCGGGGAGCTGTTTTTT. Translating gives CASSDFTGDHTGELFF.

This chain joins TRBV7-2 and TRBJ2-1; D may be TRBD2 (6 bases). The CDR3 is 16 residues long. Trimming stripped 5 bases from V and 3 bases from J, with 17 bases between. The germline CDR1 and CDR2 sequences are SGHTA and FQGNSA. The CDR3 nucleotides are TGTGCCAGCAGCAAAGCGGGCTCTACACTCTACAATGAGCAGTTCTTC. Its protein product is CASSKAGSTLYNEQFF.

The rearrangement links TRBV10-1 to TRBJ2-2; TRBD1 is a possible D gene (6 bases). The CDR3 extends over 14 amino acids. Germline-derived CDR1 and CDR2 are WNHNN and SYGVQD (reference sequence). Trimming took off 6 bases at V and 1 base at J, with 9 bases between the two ends. CDR3: CASRTGQNTGELFF. The CDR3 nucleotides are TGCGCCAGCAGGACAGGACAGAACACCGGGGAGCTGTTTTTT.

Here the CDR3 DNA reads TGTGCCAGCAGTTACTCTCTAGATGAAGCTTTCTTT. This gives the protein CASSYSLDEAFF. J is TRBJ1-1 and V is TRBV6-6; no reliable D call. There are 12 residues in the CDR3. The germline CDR1 and CDR2 sequences are MNHNY and SVGAGI (reference sequence). The ends were cut back, 0 bases at V and 7 bases at J, with 6 bases in the middle.

This clone was seen just once. This sequence joins TRBV7-3 and TRBJ2-6; TRBD1 is a possible D gene (6 bases). This CDR3 is built from 15 residues. In germline, CDR1 is SGHTA, CDR2 FQGTGA. V lost 4 bases and J lost 3, with 10 bases in between. As DNA, the CDR3 is TGTGCCAGCAGCTCCTCAGGGGTTGGGGCCAACGTCCTGACTTTC. Its translation is CASSSSGVGANVLTF.

Only one count was recorded for this clone. The gene calls are TRBV11-3 and TRBJ2-3; 11 bases align to TRBD2. The V and J ends lost 5 bases and 4 bases, in that order; junction bases with no gene match: 5. The length of the CDR3 is 15 residues. In germline, CDR1 is SGHNT, CDR2 YENEEA. DNA for the CDR3: TGTGCCAGCAGCGCGTTAGCGGGGGGGCCAGATACGCAGTATTTT. Translated: CASSALAGGPDTQYF.

The rearrangement joins TRBV12-5 to TRBJ2-3; 9 bases align to TRBD1. This CDR3 is 15 amino acids long. The trim removed 6 bases at V and 6 bases at J, leaving 10 bases unmatched. Germline CDR1 reads LGHNT; CDR2 reads FRNRAP. CDR3 region: CASGPWTGVPDTQYF. CDR3 nucleotides: TGTGCTAGTGGCCCCTGGACAGGGGTCCCCGATACGCAGTATTTT.